This T cell receptor (beta chain) was captured in a study of cytomegalovirus exposure and HLA in healthy donors. Study observations and caveats: The number of N-insertions in an Asian-associated ancestry cluster was reportedly below the approximately 700-donor mean in a later analysis.

Researchers ran the PCR with 60 Vbeta and 13 Jbeta primers. Generated by immunoSEQ multiplex PCR, the TCRdb table keeps only in-frame clones and is missing some. The table has 110,000 to 150,000 clones, around 10% seen once. This clone was observed a few times. Its antigen remains unknown. Between the trimmed V and J ends, which lost 6 bases and 11 bases, there was a span of 14 bases. The CDR3 totals 12 residues. Germline V gene sequence: CDR1 MDHEN, CDR2 SYDVKM. The sequence was obtained from a male donor in good health and CMV-seronegative. This chain uses TRBV28 with TRBJ2-1; D is perhaps TRBD1 (6 bases). Sequencing was done on a sample of PBMCs. CDR3: CASSLTGLQQFF. DNA for the CDR3: TGTGCCAGCAGCCTCACAGGGCTCCAGCAGTTCTTC.